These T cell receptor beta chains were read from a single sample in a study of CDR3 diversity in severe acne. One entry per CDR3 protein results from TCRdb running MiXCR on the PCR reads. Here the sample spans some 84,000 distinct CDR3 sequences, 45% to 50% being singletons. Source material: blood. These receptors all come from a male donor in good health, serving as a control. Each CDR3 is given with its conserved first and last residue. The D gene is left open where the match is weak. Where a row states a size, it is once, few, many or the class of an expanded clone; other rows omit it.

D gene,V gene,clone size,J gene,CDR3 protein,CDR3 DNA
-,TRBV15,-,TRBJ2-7,CATSRESGAEGGEQYF,TGTGCCACCAGCAGAGAGTCGGGGGCCGAAGGGGGCGAGCAGTACTTC
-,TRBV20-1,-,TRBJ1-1,CSASTAGSEAFF,TGCAGTGCTAGTACCGCGGGGTCAGAAGCTTTCTTT
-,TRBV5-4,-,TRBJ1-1,CASSTQGGEAFF,TGTGCCAGCAGCACGCAAGGTGGTGAAGCTTTCTTT
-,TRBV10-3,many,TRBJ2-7,CAISESGGEQYF,TGTGCCATCAGTGAGTCCGGGGGCGAGCAGTACTTC
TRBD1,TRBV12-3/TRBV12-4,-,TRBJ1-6,CASGRQGYSPLHF,TGTGCCAGCGGTAGACAGGGGTATTCACCCCTCCACTTT
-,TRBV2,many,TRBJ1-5,CASMGQENQPQHF,TGTGCCAGCATGGGGCAGGAAAATCAGCCCCAGCATTTT
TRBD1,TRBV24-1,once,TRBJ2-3,CATTGGLTDTQYF,TGTGCCACCACAGGGGGCTTAACAGATACGCAGTATTTT
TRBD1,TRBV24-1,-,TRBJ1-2,CATSDPGQGADYGYTF,TGTGCCACCAGCGACCCGGGACAGGGGGCGGATTATGGCTACACCTTC
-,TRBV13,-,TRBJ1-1,CASSLGWVNRTAFF,TGTGCCAGCAGCTTAGGATGGGTAAACAGGACTGCTTTCTTT
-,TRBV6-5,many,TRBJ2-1,CASSYSDNEQFF,TGTGCCAGCAGTTACTCGGACAATGAGCAGTTCTTC
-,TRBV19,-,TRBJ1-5,CASSVGRDQPQHF,TGTGCCAGTAGTGTAGGGAGGGATCAGCCCCAGCATTTT
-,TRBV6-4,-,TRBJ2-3,CASSPSRDGDTQYF,TGTGCCAGCAGTCCCTCCAGGGACGGAGATACGCAGTATTTT
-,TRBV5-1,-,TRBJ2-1,CASSGNRPGNEQFF,TGCGCCAGCAGCGGAAATCGACCGGGAAATGAGCAGTTCTTC
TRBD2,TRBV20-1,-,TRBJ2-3,CSARPDILAGGSTDTQYF,TGCAGTGCTAGACCAGACATCTTAGCGGGAGGTAGCACAGATACGCAGTATTTT
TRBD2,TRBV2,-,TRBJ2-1,CASSPRTSGYNEQFF,TGTGCCAGCAGCCCCCGGACTAGCGGCTACAATGAGCAGTTCTTC
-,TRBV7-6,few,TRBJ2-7,CASSLAGVGEQYF,TGTGCCAGCAGCTTAGCGGGAGTTGGGGAGCAGTACTTC
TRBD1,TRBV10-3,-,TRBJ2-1,CAISDEAGQEDNEQFF,TGTGCCATCAGTGATGAGGCGGGACAGGAAGACAATGAGCAGTTCTTC
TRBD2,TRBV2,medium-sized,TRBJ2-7,CASSATSGSIYEQYF,TGTGCCAGCAGTGCCACTAGCGGGAGTATCTACGAGCAGTACTTC
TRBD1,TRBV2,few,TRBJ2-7,CASSKTGGYEQYF,TGTGCCAGCAGTAAGACAGGGGGTTACGAGCAGTACTTC
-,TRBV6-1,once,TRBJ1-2,CASSYGAAPNYGYTF,TGTGCCAGCAGTTACGGGGCGGCCCCTAACTATGGCTACACCTTC